One sample yielded the 5 T cell receptor delta chains listed below, sequenced in a study of gamma-delta chains in newborns, infants, children. TCRdb processed the reads again with the CATT caller. The sample has roughly 14,000 delta-chain clones, 7.3% seen once; the top ten hold about a fifth. Material for sequencing was blood. The receptors shown here come from a child who was a newborn, infant or young child, either healthy, febrile or measles-vaccinated (not recorded which).

The rearrangement joins TRDV2 to TRDJ3; TRDD3 aligns across 13 bases. CDR1 is GEAIGNYY and CDR2 is EKD in the germline V gene. The CDR3 covers 23 residues. V lost 0 bases, J lost 0 bases, and 13 bases stayed unmatched. As DNA, the CDR3 is TGTGCCTGTGACACCGTACTGGGGGATACGTCCATTTCCAGCTCCTGGGACACCCGACAGATGTTTTTC. Translated, it gives CACDTVLGDTSISSSWDTRQMFF.

This clone has just a few counts. Just one base apart from a much larger clone, this may be a read error. CDR3 amino acids: CACDTGWGIHPGSWDTRQMFF. The CDR3 DNA sequence: TGTGCCTGTGACACCGGCTGGGGGATTCACCCCGGCTCCTGGGACACCCGACAGATGTTTTTC. This chain links TRDV2 with TRDJ3, with TRDD3 identical over 9 bases. Looked up from germline, CDR1 is GEAIGNYY and CDR2 is EKD. V was clipped by 0 bases and J by 0 bases; unmatched bases: 11. The CDR3 is made up of 21 amino acids.

About this clone: Just one base apart from a much larger clone, this may be a read error. This CDR3 is also generated by other DNA sequences in the sample. This rearrangement joins TRDV2 to TRDJ3; TRDD3 agrees at 10 bases. The CDR3 is 17 residues long. The trim removed 0 bases at V and 4 bases at J, leaving 2 bases unmatched. Germline V gene sequence: CDR1 GEAIGNYY, CDR2 EKD. The CDR3 sequence: CACDTWGIPWDTRQMFF. CDR3 DNA sequence: TGTGCCTGTGACACCTGGGGGATACCTTGGGACACCCGACAGATGTTTTTC.

For this clone: The same CDR3 arises from other DNA sequences in this sample as well. In nucleotides, the CDR3 is TGTGCCTGTGACACACTACTGGGGGCCAGCTCCTGGGACACCCGACAGATGTTTTTC. This sequence encodes CACDTLLGASSWDTRQMFF. The chain employs TRDV2 and TRDJ3, with 8 positions matching TRDD3. The CDR3 runs 19 residues. The germline V gene has CDR1 GEAIGNYY and CDR2 EKD. After removal of 1 base from V and 0 bases from J, the junction contained 7 bases not matched to a gene.

Here the CDR3 reads CACDRLGDNYSWDTRQMFF. The CDR3 DNA reads TGTGCCTGTGACAGACTGGGGGATAACTACTCCTGGGACACCCGACAGATGTTTTTC. V and J are TRDV2 and TRDJ3; 11 bases are shared with TRDD3. Germline-derived CDR1 and CDR2 are GEAIGNYY and EKD. The CDR3 has 19 residues. Trimming cost V 2 bases and J 0 bases; bases outside gene matches: 5.